This T cell receptor beta chain appears in the sequencing data of a study of CD8+ T cells in alopecia areata. In the study overall: Severity of treated patients was scored by affected scalp percentage. Study results and limitations: Alphabeta T cells residing in normal skin are also sequenced in scalp samples.

Reverse transcribed after extraction, RNA yielded cDNA as the sequencing template. Sequencing was performed with immunoSEQ multiplex PCR; in TCRdb, only in-frame clones are kept and a portion is missing. The sample has under 300,000 clones, about three fifths seen once. Germline CDR1 reads SQVTM; CDR2 reads ANQGSEA. The junction had 5 bases not matched to a gene; V was cut back by 0 bases and J by 7 bases. The CDR3 runs to 15 residues. As regards this clone: Its antigen is not identified.

Stated treatment: oral pan-JAK inhibitor, 5-10 mg twice daily. PBMCs yielded sorted CD4+ and CD8+ T cells. The sample in question was CD4+ T cells sorted from blood, obtained at week 52, from a patient treated with tofacitinib. This chain links TRBV29-1 with TRBJ2-1; 11 nucleotides line up with TRBD2. The source of this sequence is a human donor with alopecia areata. CDR3 sequence: CSVEEGSGGANEQFF. CDR3 sequence (DNA): TGCAGCGTTGAAGAGGGTAGCGGGGGGGCGAATGAGCAGTTCTTC.